This T cell receptor (beta chain) was recorded in a study of CD8 T cells in Susac syndrome. This clonotype has just one count. RNA was extracted with the RNeasy kit, and a quantity of roughly 0.5 to 1 ug was reverse transcribed using random hexamers. TCRdb re-analysed the immunoSEQ multiplex PCR reads in MiXCR, keeping a single row per CDR3 protein. The data contain roughly 80,000 distinct CDR3 sequences, roughly 94% of them singletons. Between the trimmed V and J ends, which lost 1 base and 3 bases, there was a span of 7 bases. Germline V lookup: CDR1 SGHDN, CDR2 FVKESK. The CDR3 length is 13 residues.

The material sequenced was CD8+ T cells from PBMCs. The gene calls are TRBV14 and TRBJ2-7; D ambiguous. The TCR sequence derives from a human donor with Susac syndrome. CDR3 DNA: TGTGCCAGCAGCCAAGGGGCCCTCTACGAGCAGTACTTC. As protein: CASSQGALYEQYF.